The subject of this entry is one T cell receptor beta chain. Its matching antigen is unknown. TCRdb's table, derived via immunoSEQ multiplex PCR, lists solely in-frame clones and lacks some. The sample has about 22,000 clones; roughly 67% are singletons. These data originate in a study of T cells after posttransplantation cyclophosphamide. Whole-study results and caveats: Skin or GI-infiltrating T cells shared few TRB sequences with blood.

Unmatched junction bases numbered 12, after V lost 1 base and J lost 2 bases. The CDR3 runs to 18 residues. Germline values: CDR1 SGHVS, CDR2 FNYEAQ. The TCR comes from a woman aged 55 to 70 in good health, CMV-negative, and a related stem cell transplant donor. The rearrangement links TRBV7-6 to TRBJ2-7; 9 positions match TRBD1. The sample comprised memory CD4+ T cells sorted from PBMCs. CDR3 sequence (DNA): TGTGCCAGCAGCTTAGGTACGGCAGGACAGGGGCAAACCTACGAGCAGTACTTC. It specifies CASSLGTAGQGQTYEQYF. Full variable domain (outside the CDR3, taken from reference TRBV7-6 and TRBJ2-7): GAGVSQSPRYKVTKRGQDVALRCDPISGHVSLYWYRQALGQGPEFLTYFNYEAQQDKSGLPNDRFSAERPEGSISTLTIQRTEQRDSAMYRCASSLGTAGQGQTYEQYFGPGTRLTVT.